This entry lists 25 T cell receptor beta chains sequenced from one sample in a study. TCRdb independently ran MiXCR on the 5' RACE reads; one entry per CDR3 protein. This sample carries about 42,000 distinct CDR3 sequences, approximately 30% of them seen once, and the ten largest clones take approximately 4.1%. The sample comprised tumor-infiltrating memory CD4+ T cells sorted from the breast tumor. The subset was: memory CD4+ T cells, CD4+CD45RO+CD25-. The origin of the receptors is a female donor with breast cancer.

This clonotype showed up just a few times. CDR3: CSARDPSGSNNEQFF. CDR3 DNA sequence: TGCAGTGCTAGAGATCCCAGCGGGAGTAACAATGAGCAGTTCTTC. The genes are TRBV20-1 and TRBJ2-1; TRBD2 matches at 8 bases. Germline lookup yields CDR1 DFQATT and CDR2 SNEGSKA (reference sequence). The CDR3 is made up of 15 amino acids. V lost 0 bases, J lost 5 bases, and 6 bases stayed unmatched.

The sample holds many counts of this clonotype. V gene TRBV6-2 or TRBV6-3 combines with J gene TRBJ2-7; 7 positions match TRBD2. This CDR3 region has 14 residues. Germline CDR1 and CDR2: MNHEY and SVGEGT. The trim removed 9 bases at V and 5 bases at J, leaving 13 bases unmatched. In DNA, the CDR3 is TGTGCCAGTTCAAATCCGCGGGAGTTTGACGAGCAGTACTTC. Its translation is CASSNPREFDEQYF.

The gene calls are TRBV5-1 and TRBJ2-1; 7 bases fit TRBD2. After removal of 2 bases from V and 7 bases from J, the junction contained 12 bases not matched to a gene. The CDR3 has 16 amino acids. Germline CDR1 SGHRS, CDR2 YFSETQ. CDR3 sequence reads: CASSFFASGQGNEQFF. CDR3 DNA sequence: TGCGCCAGCAGCTTCTTCGCTAGCGGCCAAGGGAATGAGCAGTTCTTC.

The chain carries TRBV10-3 and TRBJ1-1, with a tentative D call TRBD1 (5 bases). The CDR3 extends over 13 amino acids. Germline assignment: CDR1 ENHRY and CDR2 SYGVKD. The V end lost 4 bases, the J end lost 7 bases, and 13 bases lay between the germline ends. The DNA for the CDR3 is TGTGCCATCAGTGTCGACCAGGGAGGTGAAGCTTTCTTT. Translation gives CAISVDQGGEAFF.

The CDR3 here is CSAIGGEGTDTQYF. The CDR3 DNA reads as TGCAGCGCTATAGGGGGCGAAGGGACAGATACGCAGTATTTT. V is TRBV29-1 and J is TRBJ2-3; TRBD1 aligns across 7 bases. V lost 7 bases to trimming and J lost 3 bases; unmatched junction nucleotides: 10. This CDR3 contains 14 residues. The V gene's germline CDR1 is SQVTM and CDR2 ANQGSEA.

This chain connects TRBV5-1 to TRBJ2-1; 9 nucleotides align to TRBD2. V shed 5 bases and J 6 bases; nucleotides not matched to a gene: 9. The CDR3 spans 15 residues. Germline V gene lookup returns CDR1 SGHRS and CDR2 YFSETQ. For the CDR3, the DNA is TGCGCCAGCAGGGAGGGGGCTAGCGGGGCCAATGAGCAGTTCTTC. This translates into CASREGASGANEQFF. The full variable domain, rest sourced from reference TRBV5-1 and TRBJ2-1, is KAGVTQTPRYLIKTRGQQVTLSCSPISGHRSVSWYQQTPGQGLQFLFEYFSETQRNKGNFPGRFSGRQFSNSRSEMNVSTLELGDSALYLCASREGASGANEQFFGPGTRLTVL.

The gene calls are TRBV30 and TRBJ2-3; possibly TRBD1 or TRBD2 for D (5 bases each). CDR3 size: 11 residues. Trimming stripped 5 bases from V and 4 bases from J, with 7 bases between. Germline assignment: CDR1 GTSNPN and CDR2 SVGIG (reference sequence). The chain's CDR3 is CAWGTSDTQYF. Written as DNA, the CDR3 is TGTGCCTGGGGGACGTCAGATACGCAGTATTTT.

The chain links TRBV6-2 or TRBV6-3 to TRBJ2-7; the D gene could be TRBD1 or TRBD2 (5 bases each). The CDR3 sequence is 14 residues long. Per the germline V gene, CDR1 is MNHEY and CDR2 is SVGEGT. V was trimmed by 7 bases and J by 9 bases, leaving 22 bases between them. CDR3 sequence (DNA): TGTGCCAGCACCTTCCTCTCTAGCCGGGACGGGCAGTACTTC. This gives the protein CASTFLSSRDGQYF.

Remarks on this clonotype: One junction end disagrees with the germline gene, perhaps due to a read error. The genes are TRBV7-9 and TRBJ2-3; 10 nucleotides line up with TRBD2. The CDR3 extends over 16 amino acids. Germline values: CDR1 SEHNR, CDR2 FQNEAQ (reference sequence). The DNA of the CDR3 is TGTGCCAGCGGCTTTCTAGCGGGGGTAGCCGAAGGAACGCAGTATTTT. Translating it yields CASGFLAGVAEGTQYF. The whole variable domain, remainder taken from reference TRBV7-9 and TRBJ2-3, is DTGVSQNPRHKITKRGQNVTFRCDPISEHNRLYWYRQTLGQGPEFLTYFQNEAQLEKSRLLSDRFSAERPKGSFSTLEIQRTEQGDSAMYLCASGFLAGVAEGTQYFGPGTRLTVL.

This clonotype was seen a few times. The CDR3 loop reads CASSYSSTKNQPQHF. CDR3 coding DNA: TGTGCCAGCAGTTACTCATCCACAAAAAATCAGCCCCAGCATTTT. V gene TRBV6-2 or TRBV6-3 combines with J gene TRBJ1-5; D remains ambiguous. The CDR3 is 15 residues long. V was cut by 0 bases and J by 4 bases, with 10 bases left in between. CDR1 MNHEY and CDR2 SVGEGT come from the germline V gene.

In its sample, this clonotype was seen a few times. The rearrangement uses TRBV5-6 and TRBJ2-1; 8 bases are a match to TRBD1. The V gene end was trimmed by 2 bases and the J gene end by 8 bases; junction bases not matched to a gene: 6. The CDR3 is 14 residues long. CDR1 and CDR2 from the germline V gene are SGHDT and YYEEEE. Written as DNA, the CDR3 is TGTGCCAGCAGCTTCGGACAGGGTCGCCATGAGCAGTTCTTC. Its protein product is CASSFGQGRHEQFF. Filled out from reference TRBV5-6 and TRBJ2-1, the complete variable domain reads DAGVTQSPTHLIKTRGQQVTLRCSPKSGHDTVSWYQQALGQGPQFIFQYYEEEERQRGNFPDRFSGHQFPNYSSELNVNALLLGDSALYLCASSFGQGRHEQFFGPGTRLTVL.

This clonotype was seen more than once but under ten times. Since the CDR3 does not end with the conserved phenylalanine or tryptophan, this likely comes from a read error. This chain connects TRBV20-1 to TRBJ1-4; D gene uncertain. The CDR3 has 14 amino acids. Trimming left V 7 bases short and J 2 bases short, with 14 bases between. Germline V lookup: CDR1 DFQATT, CDR2 SNEGSKA (reference sequence). The CDR3 coding sequence is TGCAGTGGGTCAGAGCGGGCGACTAATGAAAAACTGTTTTCT. It is translated as CSGSERATNEKLFS.

V and J are TRBV20-1 and TRBJ2-5, with a tentative D call TRBD2 (5 bases). The length of the CDR3 is 13 residues. CDR1 and CDR2 (germline): DFQATT, SNEGSKA (reference sequence). Between the trimmed V and J ends, which lost 8 bases and 1 base, there was a span of 14 bases. CDR3 protein: CSREGLAQETQYF. As DNA, the CDR3 is TGCAGTCGCGAGGGCTTAGCCCAAGAGACCCAGTACTTC.

This clonotype was found many times. The rearrangement links TRBV7-9 to TRBJ1-1; tentative D call: TRBD1 (5 bases). Germline V gene data show CDR1 as SEHNR and CDR2 as FQNEAQ (reference sequence). Trimming cost V 3 bases and J 11 bases, with 13 bases left between them. The CDR3 has 12 amino acids. CDR3 sequence: CASSFTEGSAFF. The CDR3 bases are TGTGCCAGCAGCTTTACGGAGGGGAGCGCTTTCTTT.

This clonotype was observed at least ten times. The gene calls are TRBV15 and TRBJ2-1, with 9 bases aligning to TRBD2. V was clipped by 0 bases and J by 8 bases; unmatched bases: 8. The CDR3 extends over 16 amino acids. Germline V gene sequence: CDR1 LNHNV, CDR2 YYDKDF (reference sequence). CDR3 DNA: TGTGCCACCAGCAGAGATGGGACTAGCATGGGCGATGAGCAGTTCTTC. This encodes CATSRDGTSMGDEQFF.

The sample holds many counts of this clonotype. The chain combines TRBV5-1 with TRBJ2-1; D call uncertain. This CDR3 has 14 amino acids. V lost 4 bases, J lost 10 bases, and 18 bases lay in between. Germline CDR1 reads SGHRS; CDR2 reads YFSETQ. The chain's CDR3 is CASSLGNMGLEQFF. The CDR3 DNA reads TGCGCCAGCAGCCTTGGCAATATGGGTCTCGAGCAGTTCTTC.

The V call is TRBV28, the J call TRBJ2-7, with D hard to call. Germline CDR1 is MDHEN and CDR2 is SYDVKM. Trimming shortened V by 6 bases and J by 2 bases, and 14 bases separated the two germline ends. CDR3 length equals 14 residues. The CDR3 coding sequence is TGTGCCAGCAGCACCCCGGGCTCCCCCTACGAGCAGTACTTC. It codes for CASSTPGSPYEQYF.

This clonotype turned up a few times. The rearrangement uses TRBV9 and TRBJ2-3, with 11 bases matching TRBD2. This CDR3 is built from 14 residues. Unmatched junction bases numbered 7, after V lost 7 bases and J lost 6 bases. Germline V gene data show CDR1 as SGDLS and CDR2 as YYNGEE. The CDR3 DNA follows: TGTGCCAGCGGGGTAGCGGGAGGGGCGGATACGCAGTATTTT. Amino acid sequence: CASGVAGGADTQYF.

This clonotype was observed once. The rearrangement links TRBV18 to TRBJ2-1, with D possibly being TRBD1 or TRBD2 (5 bases each). The CDR3 is made up of 16 amino acids. CDR1 and CDR2 from the germline V gene are KGHSH and LQKENI. Trimming removed 3 bases at V and 6 bases at J, with 18 bases between. DNA of the CDR3: TGTGCCAGCTCACCGACCCGACTCGATGGGGGCAATGAGCAGTTCTTC. Translation: CASSPTRLDGGNEQFF.

The genes are TRBV5-1 and TRBJ2-2; D is unclear. Germline V gives CDR1 SGHRS, CDR2 YFSETQ. CDR3 size: 14 residues. Between the trimmed V and J ends, which lost 4 bases and 6 bases, there was a span of 13 bases. The CDR3 DNA follows: TGCGCCAGCAGCCCGCTCGATGACCCCGGGGAGCTGTTTTTT. It is translated as CASSPLDDPGELFF.

The chain has TRBV20-1 and TRBJ1-1, with 8 nucleotides matching TRBD1. There are 12 residues in the CDR3. V shed 6 bases, J shed 9 bases, and the junction held 9 bases outside the gene matches. Germline values: CDR1 DFQATT, CDR2 SNEGSKA (reference sequence). The CDR3 nucleotides are TGCAGTGCGCCAACCCGGGACAGGAAAGCTTTCTTT. This codes for CSAPTRDRKAFF.

This clonotype was counted only a few times. As DNA, the CDR3 is TGCAGTGCGGACTCCTTCTACGAGCAGTACTTC. As protein: CSADSFYEQYF. The gene calls are TRBV20-1 and TRBJ2-7, with D perhaps matching TRBD2 (5 bases). Germline CDR1 reads DFQATT; CDR2 reads SNEGSKA (reference sequence). The V end was cut by 6 bases, the J end by 3 bases, with 9 bases between. The CDR3 sequence is 11 residues long.

Concerning this clonotype itself: The junction departs from the called germline gene at one end, perhaps through a read error. The chain carries TRBV9 and TRBJ2-5; 10 bases are shared with TRBD2. Per germline, CDR1 SGDLS and CDR2 YYNGEE. CDR3 length: 15 amino acids. In DNA, the CDR3 is TGTGCCGGCAGCGTAGCACTAGCGGGAAAAGAGACCCAGTACTTC. Translation: CAGSVALAGKETQYF.

This clonotype is medium-sized. The rearrangement joins TRBV5-6 to TRBJ2-2; 11 nucleotides align to TRBD2. Germline-derived CDR1 and CDR2 are SGHDT and YYEEEE. The CDR3 loop spans 16 amino acids. V lost 4 bases and J lost 2; bases outside the gene matches: 4. The CDR3 region is CASSEGLAVNTGELFF. Here the CDR3 DNA reads TGTGCCAGCAGCGAGGGACTAGCGGTTAACACCGGGGAGCTGTTTTTT.

In its sample, this clonotype was seen many times. V and J are TRBV6-1 and TRBJ1-2, with D possibly TRBD1 on 6 matching bases. The germline CDR1 and CDR2 sequences are MNHNS and SASEGT. There are 15 residues in the CDR3. The V gene lost 6 bases and the J gene lost 6 bases, with 20 bases spanning the gap. Here the CDR3 reads CASRDRQVYYHGYTF. The CDR3 DNA sequence: TGTGCCAGCAGGGATCGACAGGTCTACTATCATGGCTACACCTTC.